These T cell receptor beta chains were read from a single sample in a study of T cell clones after liver transplantation. Assay used: immunoSEQ multiplex PCR; TCRdb lists only in-frame clones, some missing. Of roughly 12,000 clones in the sample, roughly 74% are singletons; the top ten hold 30% to 40%. The sequencing here drew on CD8+ T cells from blood, taken at the 22-month timepoint. Receptor source: a human patient who received a liver transplant. Some T cells may trace back to the graft donor. The CDR3 runs from the conserved cysteine through the conserved F or W. The D gene is left open where the match is weak. Part of the rows lack a size; the others show once, few, many or a class for expanded clones.

>.|TRBV18|TRBJ1-2|.
CASSPSGPPLGGYTF
TGTGCCAGCTCACCATCCGGACCCCCACTTGGAGGCTACACCTTC
>.|TRBV6-6|TRBJ2-5|.
CASSDVGETQYF
TGCGCCAGCAGTGACGTTGGAGAGACCCAGTACTTC
>.|TRBV5-1|TRBJ1-2|TRBD1
CASSPDRVRYTF
TGCGCCAGCAGCCCGGACAGGGTCCGCTACACCTTC
>.|TRBV7-2|TRBJ1-5|.
CASSPTPWEVQPQHF
TGTGCCAGCAGCCCCACCCCGTGGGAGGTACAGCCCCAGCATTTT
>.|TRBV11-2|TRBJ1-4|.
CASSLEGGTNEKLFF
TGTGCCAGCAGCTTGGAGGGGGGAACTAATGAAAAACTGTTTTTT
>.|TRBV6-5|TRBJ2-1|.
CASTVRQFYNEQFF
TGTGCCAGCACCGTAAGACAGTTCTACAATGAGCAGTTCTTC
>once|TRBV7-2|TRBJ2-7|.
CASSRPTYRKVHEQYF
TGTGCCAGCAGCCGACCTACTTACAGGAAGGTCCACGAGCAGTACTTC
>.|TRBV5-4|TRBJ2-3|TRBD2
CASSLVGGADTQYF
TGTGCCAGCAGCTTGGTTGGGGGGGCAGATACGCAGTATTTT
>few|TRBV6-5|TRBJ2-5|TRBD2
CASSYFLAGIQETQYF
TGTGCCAGCAGTTACTTTCTAGCGGGAATTCAAGAGACCCAGTACTTC
>few|TRBV9|TRBJ2-3|TRBD2
CASGLAGGRDTQYF
TGTGCCAGCGGCTTAGCGGGAGGACGAGATACGCAGTATTTT
>.|TRBV6-6|TRBJ2-2|.
CASRPVNTGELFF
TGTGCCAGCAGGCCGGTGAACACCGGGGAGCTGTTTTTT
>.|TRBV4-3|TRBJ2-3|.
CASSQEVWVLTDTQYF
TGCGCCAGCAGCCAAGAGGTGTGGGTTCTGACAGATACGCAGTATTTT
>.|TRBV7-9|TRBJ2-7|TRBD2
CASRMGTSGAYEQYF
TGTGCCAGCAGAATGGGGACTAGCGGGGCCTACGAGCAGTACTTC
>.|TRBV7-9|TRBJ2-1|.
CASSQDSNEQFF
TGTGCCAGCAGCCAAGACAGTAATGAGCAGTTCTTC
>.|TRBV4-1|TRBJ1-4|.
CASSQVEGPGEKLFF
TGCGCCAGCAGCCAAGTGGAGGGTCCGGGTGAAAAACTGTTTTTT
>.|TRBV4-3|TRBJ2-2|.
CASSQDPPPATNTGELFF
TGCGCCAGCAGCCAAGATCCCCCTCCAGCCACGAACACCGGGGAGCTGTTTTTT
>.|TRBV6-5|TRBJ1-1|TRBD1
CASSYGTGNTEAFF
TGTGCCAGCAGTTATGGGACAGGGAACACTGAAGCTTTCTTT
>few|TRBV5-1|TRBJ1-3|.
CASSGEIPGNTIYF
TGCGCCAGCAGTGGGGAAATACCCGGAAACACCATATATTTT
>.|TRBV5-6|TRBJ1-2|.
CASSWGNGYTF
TGTGCCAGCAGCTGGGGAAATGGCTACACCTTC
>.|TRBV27|TRBJ1-1|.
CASSLSGGAVEAFF
TGTGCCAGCAGTTTATCGGGGGGGGCGGTTGAAGCTTTCTTT
>.|TRBV6-1|TRBJ2-1|TRBD2
CASSEYPLGTSGGGEQFF
TGTGCCAGCAGTGAATATCCCTTGGGGACTAGCGGGGGAGGTGAGCAGTTCTTC
>.|TRBV4-3|TRBJ2-7|.
CASSQVGEAGEQYF
TGCGCCAGCAGCCAAGTCGGCGAGGCCGGCGAGCAGTACTTC
>.|TRBV11-3|TRBJ2-3|TRBD2
CASSLSRGLAASTDTQYF
TGTGCCAGCAGCCTGAGTAGGGGACTAGCGGCTAGCACAGATACGCAGTATTTT
>.|TRBV7-2|TRBJ2-5|TRBD2
CASTVTGGVQETQYF
TGTGCCAGCACCGTAACGGGGGGGGTCCAAGAGACCCAGTACTTC
>.|TRBV9|TRBJ2-1|TRBD2
CASSVERGGINEQFF
TGTGCCAGCAGCGTAGAGCGGGGGGGTATAAATGAGCAGTTCTTC
>.|TRBV5-1|TRBJ2-7|.
CASSLGEAYEQYF
TGCGCCAGCAGCTTGGGGGAAGCCTACGAGCAGTACTTC
>.|TRBV11-2|TRBJ1-1|.
CASSSTGPTEAFF
TGTGCCAGCAGCTCGACAGGACCAACTGAAGCTTTCTTT
>once|TRBV2|TRBJ1-2|.
CASSYPGHLVF
TGTGCCAGCAGTTACCCCGGACATCTCGTCTTC
>.|TRBV27|TRBJ1-1|TRBD1
CASSLVNRGTEAFF
TGTGCCAGCAGTTTAGTAAACAGGGGCACTGAAGCTTTCTTT
>.|TRBV7-8|TRBJ1-1|.
CASSLSQGSGNTEAFF
TGTGCCAGCAGCTTATCCCAGGGCTCTGGGAACACTGAAGCTTTCTTT
>.|TRBV19|TRBJ2-7|.
CASSSDSSYEQYF
TGTGCCAGTAGCTCAGATAGCTCCTACGAGCAGTACTTC
>.|TRBV28|TRBJ2-7|TRBD2
CASRPRTSGVREQYF
TGTGCCAGCAGACCCCGGACTAGCGGGGTGAGGGAGCAGTACTTC
>.|TRBV7-9|TRBJ1-2|.
CASSLSANYGYTF
TGTGCCAGCAGCTTATCAGCTAACTATGGCTACACCTTC
>.|TRBV2|TRBJ2-6|.
CASSDGRSGANVLTF
TGTGCCAGCAGTGACGGCCGTTCTGGGGCCAACGTCCTGACTTTC
>.|TRBV4-3|TRBJ2-7|.
CASSQQTGSYEQYF
TGCGCCAGCAGCCAACAAACAGGGTCCTACGAGCAGTACTTC
>.|TRBV19|TRBJ2-2|TRBD2
CASSTPGGGLNTGELFF
TGTGCCAGTAGTACCCCGGGGGGGGGCCTGAACACCGGGGAGCTGTTTTTT
>.|TRBV27|TRBJ2-3|.
CASSLSRLDTQYF
TGTGCCAGCAGTTTATCACGCCTAGATACGCAGTATTTT